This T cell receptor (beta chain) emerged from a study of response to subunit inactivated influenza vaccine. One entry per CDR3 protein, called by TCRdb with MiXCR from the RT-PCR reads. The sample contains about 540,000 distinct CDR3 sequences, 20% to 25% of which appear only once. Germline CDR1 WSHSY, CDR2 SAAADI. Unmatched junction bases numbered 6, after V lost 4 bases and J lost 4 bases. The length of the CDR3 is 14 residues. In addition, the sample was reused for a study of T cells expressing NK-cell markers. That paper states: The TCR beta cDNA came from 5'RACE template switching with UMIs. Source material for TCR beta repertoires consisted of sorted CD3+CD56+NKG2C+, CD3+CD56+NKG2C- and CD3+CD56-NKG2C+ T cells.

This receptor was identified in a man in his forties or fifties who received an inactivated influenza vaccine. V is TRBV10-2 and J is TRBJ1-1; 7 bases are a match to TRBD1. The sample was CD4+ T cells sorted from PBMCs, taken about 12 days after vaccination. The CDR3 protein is CASSGQGVGTEAFF. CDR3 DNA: TGCGCCAGCAGTGGACAGGGAGTTGGCACTGAAGCTTTCTTT.